This T cell receptor (beta chain) was sequenced in a study of blood T cell repertoires in COVID-19. Profiling relied on immunoSEQ multiplex PCR, and the TCRdb table lists in-frame clones only, not all of them. The sample has some 150,000 clones, 75% to 90% seen once. CDR1 is MNHEY and CDR2 is SVGEGT in the germline V gene. The CDR3 has 15 amino acids. Trimming removed 3 bases from V and 2 bases from J; junction bases left unmatched: 3. The sample was peripheral blood. This sequence was found in a man aged 60-69 years with acute or convalescent COVID-19. V and J are TRBV6-2 or TRBV6-3 and TRBJ2-1; 8 positions match TRBD1. In DNA, the CDR3 is TGTGCCAGCAGTTATGGACAGGGAACCTACAATGAGCAGTTCTTC. Its translation is CASSYGQGTYNEQFF.